These 27 T cell receptor beta chains originate from one sample sequenced in a study of control samples from healthy donors and cancer patients. TCRdb's copy holds only in-frame clones and misses some; the assay was immunoSEQ multiplex PCR. The data contain 400,000 to 450,000 clones, around 90% of them singletons. The sequenced sample consisted of PBMCs. These receptors originate from a man in his forties with head and neck cancer.

The chain links TRBV20-1 to TRBJ1-2; D unresolved. Trimming stripped 0 bases from V and 8 bases from J, with 7 bases between. This CDR3 spans 11 amino acids. CDR1 and CDR2 from the germline V gene are DFQATT and SNEGSKA (reference sequence). For the CDR3, the DNA is TGCAGTGCTAGAGATGTCGTGGGCTACACCTTC. Protein: CSARDVVGYTF.

V gene TRBV19 combines with J gene TRBJ2-7, with 8 bases identical to TRBD1. With V trimmed by 1 base and J by 2 bases, 7 bases remained unmatched. Germline CDR1 and CDR2: LNHDA and SQIVND (reference sequence). The CDR3 runs 16 residues. CDR3 amino acids: CASSIAGGLGTYEQYF. The CDR3 DNA sequence: TGTGCCAGTAGTATAGCAGGGGGCCTCGGAACCTACGAGCAGTACTTC.

The chain links TRBV3-1 (or the pseudogene TRBV3-2) to TRBJ2-2, with 12 bases that match TRBD2. With 0 bases clipped from V and 3 bases from J, the junction kept 11 bases outside the gene matches. Germline loops: CDR1 LGHDT, CDR2 YNNKEL (reference sequence). This CDR3 has 20 residues. DNA of the CDR3: TGTGCCAGCAGCCAAGATTTAGGACTAGCGGGGACAAGGGACACCGGGGAGCTGTTTTTT. It codes for CASSQDLGLAGTRDTGELFF.

Of note for this clone: An end of the junction differs from the germline gene, which may be a read error. CDR3 in amino acids: CASREGAGGSSYNEQFF. DNA for the CDR3: TGTGCCAGCAGGGAAGGGGCGGGGGGGAGCTCCTACAATGAGCAGTTCTTC. V and J are TRBV6-1 and TRBJ2-1, with 9 nucleotides matching TRBD2. The CDR3 length is 17 residues. Germline-derived CDR1 and CDR2 are MNHNS and SASEGT.

This sequence joins TRBV5-5 and TRBJ1-2; no clear D. The ends were cut back, 0 bases at V and 2 bases at J, with 11 bases in the middle. The CDR3 has 15 residues. Germline CDR1 SGHKS, CDR2 YYEKEE (reference sequence). The CDR3 is CASSLAVGGNYGYTF. DNA of the CDR3: TGTGCCAGCAGCTTGGCAGTCGGAGGAAACTATGGCTACACCTTC.

The V gene is TRBV10-3, the J gene TRBJ2-1, with D uncertain. V gave up 0 bases and J gave up 10 bases, with 16 bases separating them. The germline V gene encodes CDR1 ENHRY and CDR2 SYGVKD. The CDR3 totals 15 residues. The CDR3 DNA reads TGTGCCATCAGTGAGTCAGTGGCCGCCGCCGGGGAGCAGTTCTTC. It is translated as CAISESVAAAGEQFF.

This clone came up once. The gene calls are TRBV6-5 and TRBJ1-1, with D tentatively TRBD1 (5 bases). V lost 7 bases and J 1 base, leaving 7 bases between the germline ends. CDR3 size: 12 residues. From germline, CDR1 is MNHEY and CDR2 SVGAGI. The CDR3 reads CASNRQNTEAFF. The CDR3 DNA sequence: TGTGCCAGCAACAGGCAGAACACTGAAGCTTTCTTT.

Here the CDR3 DNA reads TGTGCCAGCAGCCAACAGAACAGCTTTGAAAAACTGTTTTTT. This sequence encodes CASSQQNSFEKLFF. This rearrangement joins TRBV4-2 to TRBJ1-4; no clear D gene. CDR3 size: 14 residues. V lost 2 bases and J lost 7, with 11 bases in between. CDR1 and CDR2 from the germline V gene are LGHNA and YNFKEQ.

The CDR3 region is CAISEGGGTEAFF. DNA for the CDR3: TGTGCCATCAGTGAGGGAGGGGGGACTGAAGCTTTCTTT. The chain employs TRBV10-3 and TRBJ1-1, with D possibly matching TRBD1 (6 bases). The CDR3 runs to 13 residues. Germline CDR1 is ENHRY and CDR2 is SYGVKD. With 2 bases removed from V and 5 bases from J, the gap between germline ends came to 9 bases.

The rearrangement uses TRBV20-1 and TRBJ2-2, with D unclear. This CDR3 spans 10 amino acids. V lost 6 bases, J lost 7 bases, and 6 bases lay in between. Germline CDR1 is DFQATT and CDR2 is SNEGSKA (reference sequence). In nucleotides, the CDR3 is TGCAGTGCCTTCAACGGGGAGCTGTTTTTT. Translation gives CSAFNGELFF.

The chain employs TRBV9 and TRBJ2-7; tentative D call: TRBD1 (6 bases). This CDR3 is built from 15 residues. CDR1 SGDLS and CDR2 YYNGEE come from the germline V gene. Trimming stripped 0 bases from V and 0 bases from J, with 10 bases between. For the CDR3, the DNA is TGTGCCAGCAGCGTAGATGACAGGCTCTCCTACGAGCAGTACTTC. It encodes CASSVDDRLSYEQYF.

This chain connects TRBV9 to TRBJ1-5; no clear D gene. The length of the CDR3 is 14 residues. Germline V lookup: CDR1 SGDLS, CDR2 YYNGEE. Trimming pared 4 bases from V and 4 bases from J, leaving 12 bases between. In DNA, the CDR3 is TGTGCCAGCAGCCCCAATACTAATAATCAGCCCCAGCATTTT. Protein sequence: CASSPNTNNQPQHF.

This chain links TRBV27 with TRBJ2-7; tentative D call: TRBD2 (6 bases). Germline V gives CDR1 MNHEY, CDR2 SMNVEV (reference sequence). This CDR3 has 15 residues. Trimming stripped 4 bases from V and 2 bases from J, with 15 bases between. The CDR3 DNA follows: TGTGCCAGCAGTTGGAGGGGAGAAAGCCCCTACGAGCAGTACTTC. Amino acid sequence: CASSWRGESPYEQYF.

Only a few counts were recorded for this clone. The chain carries TRBV4-1 and TRBJ2-2, with 7 positions matching TRBD1. After removal of 1 base from V and 0 bases from J, the junction contained 2 bases not matched to a gene. Germline-derived CDR1 and CDR2 are MGHRA and YSYEKL. CDR3 length: 16 amino acids. The CDR3 spells CASSQVGTANTGELFF. CDR3 bases: TGCGCCAGCAGCCAAGTCGGGACAGCGAACACCGGGGAGCTGTTTTTT.

J is TRBJ1-3 and V is TRBV5-1, with D tentatively TRBD1 (5 bases). V shed 0 bases and J shed 0 bases, with 10 bases lying between them. In germline, CDR1 is SGHRS, CDR2 YFSETQ. This CDR3 contains 16 residues. The CDR3 DNA reads as TGCGCCAGCAGCTTGGAAGGACACCTCTCTGGAAACACCATATATTTT. This gives the protein CASSLEGHLSGNTIYF. Drawing the rest from reference TRBV5-1 and TRBJ1-3, the complete variable domain is KAGVTQTPRYLIKTRGQQVTLSCSPISGHRSVSWYQQTPGQGLQFLFEYFSETQRNKGNFPGRFSGRQFSNSRSEMNVSTLELGDSALYLCASSLEGHLSGNTIYFGEGSWLTVV.

This chain joins TRBV24-1 and TRBJ2-2, with 9 nucleotides matching TRBD2. V shed 4 bases and J 7 bases; nucleotides not matched to a gene: 9. CDR1 KGHDR and CDR2 SFDVKD come from the germline V gene. This CDR3 is built from 16 residues. The CDR3 region is CATSDLSGGLLGELFF. The CDR3 DNA reads TGTGCCACCAGTGACCTTAGCGGGGGCCTACTCGGGGAGCTGTTTTTT.

V and J are TRBV9 and TRBJ1-6; D remains ambiguous. Germline CDR1 is SGDLS and CDR2 is YYNGEE. The CDR3 contains 16 residues. Trimming stripped 4 bases from V and 7 bases from J, with 18 bases between. The CDR3 sequence is CASSPRWRDENSPLHF. CDR3 nucleotides: TGTGCCAGCAGCCCCCGTTGGAGGGATGAAAATTCACCCCTCCACTTT.

The gene calls are TRBV7-8 and TRBJ2-7, with a tentative D call TRBD1 (6 bases). V was pared by 0 bases and J by 3 bases, with 9 bases between. The CDR3 extends over 14 amino acids. The germline V gene encodes CDR1 SGHVS and CDR2 FQNEAQ. The CDR3 sequence: CASSLAGGIYEQYF. The CDR3 DNA follows: TGTGCCAGCAGCTTAGCAGGGGGAATCTACGAGCAGTACTTC.

The CDR3 DNA is TGTGCCATCAGTGAAGGGGCAGAGACCCAGTACTTC. Protein product: CAISEGAETQYF. The rearrangement links TRBV10-3 to TRBJ2-5, with D perhaps TRBD1 (5 bases). Germline CDR1 and CDR2: ENHRY and SYGVKD. Trimming cost V 3 bases and J 4 bases, with 6 bases left between them. This CDR3 is built from 12 residues.

There are a few counts of this clone. This chain links TRBV18 with TRBJ2-1; tentative D call: TRBD2 (5 bases). Trimming took 6 bases from V and 8 from J, leaving 17 bases between them. There are 14 residues in the CDR3. CDR1 is KGHSH and CDR2 is LQKENI in the germline V gene. CDR3 region: CASSRVSAGDEQFF. CDR3 coding DNA: TGTGCCAGCTCTCGGGTATCGGCGGGCGATGAGCAGTTCTTC. The whole variable domain, remainder taken from reference TRBV18 and TRBJ2-1, is NAGVMQNPRHLVRRRGQEARLRCSPMKGHSHVYWYRQLPEEGLKFMVYLQKENIIDESGMPKERFSAEFPKEGPSILRIQQVVRGDSAAYFCASSRVSAGDEQFFGPGTRLTVL.

Turning to this clone: The same CDR3 arises from other DNA sequences in this sample as well. CDR3 in DNA: TGTGCCAGCAGTTTAGGGGGCAATGAGCAGTTCTTC. This gives the protein CASSLGGNEQFF. The genes are TRBV12-3 or TRBV12-4 and TRBJ2-1; D is ambiguous. V lost 1 base, J lost 6 bases, and 4 bases lay in between. This CDR3 spans 12 amino acids.

V is TRBV28 and J is TRBJ1-2, with TRBD1 matching 8 bases. V lost 3 bases to trimming and J lost 8 bases; unmatched junction nucleotides: 11. The V gene's germline CDR1 is MDHEN and CDR2 SYDVKM. This CDR3 comprises 15 residues. DNA of the CDR3: TGTGCCAGCAGTTTTCTCAGGGGGCCCCCTTGGGGCTACACCTTC. Its translation: CASSFLRGPPWGYTF.

V is TRBV6-2 or TRBV6-3 and J is TRBJ2-7; TRBD1 agrees at 12 bases. Germline V gene sequence: CDR1 MNHEY, CDR2 SVGEGT. The CDR3 runs to 18 residues. With V trimmed by 2 bases and J by 6 bases, 14 bases remained unmatched. The CDR3 loop is CASSYPSFSGTGGSEQYF. As DNA, the CDR3 is TGTGCCAGCAGTTACCCTTCCTTTTCCGGGACAGGGGGCTCCGAGCAGTACTTC.

This chain uses TRBV5-6 with TRBJ2-7; D is uncertain. This CDR3 has 12 amino acids. V lost 4 bases to trimming and J lost 4 bases, with 9 bases between them. Germline CDR1 and CDR2: SGHDT and YYEEEE. The CDR3 is CASSALGYEQYF. In DNA form, the CDR3 reads TGTGCCAGCAGCGCCCTAGGGTACGAGCAGTACTTC. Together with reference TRBV5-6 and TRBJ2-7, the CDR3 gives the full variable domain: DAGVTQSPTHLIKTRGQQVTLRCSPKSGHDTVSWYQQALGQGPQFIFQYYEEEERQRGNFPDRFSGHQFPNYSSELNVNALLLGDSALYLCASSALGYEQYFGPGTRLTVT.

The V call is TRBV5-8, the J call TRBJ1-1; unclear D gene. Trimming stripped 0 bases from V and 3 bases from J, with 0 bases between. CDR1 SGHTS and CDR2 YDEGEE come from the germline V gene. This CDR3 is 11 amino acids long. CDR3 DNA sequence: TGTGCCAGCAGCTTGGACACTGAAGCTTTCTTT. It yields the protein CASSLDTEAFF.

The CDR3 reads CASSSRLMQRTETQYF. CDR3 DNA sequence: TGTGCCAGCAGTTCCCGCCTGATGCAGCGGACGGAGACCCAGTACTTC. The chain couples TRBV6-8 to TRBJ2-5; tentatively, D is TRBD2 (5 bases). Trimming removed 4 bases at V and 5 bases at J, with 20 bases between. The germline CDR1 and CDR2 sequences are MNHGY and SAAAGT. CDR3 length: 16 residues.

The J gene is TRBJ2-5, the V gene TRBV10-1, with 11 bases aligning to TRBD1. The CDR3 covers 14 residues. CDR1 and CDR2 (germline): WNHNN, SYGVQD (reference sequence). The V and J ends lost 4 bases and 5 bases, in that order; junction bases with no gene match: 3. The CDR3 bases are TGCGCCAGCAGTGTCGGACAGGGGGCTGAGACCCAGTACTTC. Encoded protein: CASSVGQGAETQYF.